The 8 T cell receptor beta chains below all came from one sample that was sequenced in a study of CD4 T cells in lung cancer. The assay was immunoSEQ multiplex PCR, and TCRdb's table has in-frame clones only and misses some. The table includes about 2,000 clones, about two thirds detected once. PBMCs stimulated about 13 days with mutant 27-mer peptides plus IL21, IL7, IL15, IL2. Sorting by cytokine capture selected live IFNgamma-secreting T cells after peptide-pulsed B cell restimulation. Limiting-dilution expansion used approximately 3 or 11 sorted cells per well for about 12 to 20 days. These receptors' antigens are unknown. Sequenced: a CD4+ T cell line or clone grown in culture. All receptors derive from a woman aged 60-75 years with non-small cell lung cancer. Some clones in this sample may be carry-over from other donors' samples.

The chain uses TRBV2 and TRBJ2-5; D could derive from TRBD1 or TRBD2 (5 bases each). Germline CDR1 and CDR2: SNHLY and FYNNEI. V lost 7 bases and J lost 3, with 9 bases in between. The CDR3 has 12 residues. The chain's CDR3 is CASKRDEETQYF. The CDR3 DNA reads TGTGCCAGCAAACGGGACGAAGAGACCCAGTACTTC. The full variable domain, rest sourced from reference TRBV2 and TRBJ2-5, is EPEVTQTPSHQVTQMGQEVILRCVPISNHLYFYWYRQILGQKVEFLVSFYNNEISEKSEIFDDQFSVERPDGSNFTLKIRSTKLEDSAMYFCASKRDEETQYFGPGTRLLVL.

The gene calls are TRBV6-5 and TRBJ2-7, with a weak D call TRBD1 (5 bases). CDR1 and CDR2 from the germline V gene are MNHEY and SVGAGI. The CDR3 covers 15 residues. The ends were cut back, 2 bases at V and 0 bases at J, with 11 bases in the middle. CDR3 sequence: CASSYLGQGSYEQYF. CDR3 bases: TGTGCCAGCAGTTACCTGGGGCAGGGCTCCTACGAGCAGTACTTC.

V is TRBV7-2 and J is TRBJ2-5, with D tentatively TRBD2 (5 bases). The CDR3 covers 13 residues. In germline, CDR1 is SGHTA, CDR2 FQGNSA. Between the trimmed V and J ends, which lost 5 bases and 4 bases, there was a span of 11 bases. CDR3 protein: CASSPRGAETQYF. CDR3 coding DNA: TGTGCCAGCAGCCCACGGGGAGCAGAGACCCAGTACTTC. The variable domain in full, completed from reference TRBV7-2 and TRBJ2-5, reads GAGVSQSPSNKVTEKGKDVELRCDPISGHTALYWYRQSLGQGLEFLIYFQGNSAPDKSGLPSDRFSAERTGGSVSTLTIQRTQQEDSAVYLCASSPRGAETQYFGPGTRLLVL.

This rearrangement joins TRBV6-6 to TRBJ2-3; D gene uncertain. The V end was cut by 6 bases, the J end by 1 base, with 8 bases between. Germline-derived CDR1 and CDR2 are MNHNY and SVGAGI (reference sequence). The CDR3 runs 13 residues. The CDR3 spells CASRLDGTDTQYF. CDR3 bases: TGTGCCAGCAGACTCGACGGCACAGATACGCAGTATTTT.

This clone was found a few times. The J gene is TRBJ2-1, the V gene TRBV2; tentative D call: TRBD2 (5 bases). The germline gives CDR1 SNHLY, CDR2 FYNNEI. The CDR3 covers 12 residues. The ends were cut back, 8 bases at V and 4 bases at J, with 9 bases in the middle. CDR3 nucleotide sequence: TGTGCCAGCGAGGGCACTTACAATGAGCAGTTCTTC. It codes for CASEGTYNEQFF.

This clone was counted a few times. The rearrangement joins TRBV28 to TRBJ2-2; D assignment may be TRBD1 or TRBD2 (5 bases each). The CDR3 sequence is 17 residues long. Trimming took off 7 bases at V and 3 bases at J, with 21 bases between the two ends. CDR1 MDHEN and CDR2 SYDVKM come from the germline V gene. The CDR3 reads CASTTDTGTAYTGELFF. CDR3 DNA sequence: TGTGCCAGCACCACAGATACCGGGACGGCTTACACCGGGGAGCTGTTTTTT.

In its sample, this clone was seen once. V usage is TRBV28 and J usage is TRBJ2-7; 9 positions agree with TRBD2. CDR3 size: 17 residues. The ends lost 4 bases at V and 5 bases at J; junction bases unmatched: 15. CDR1 MDHEN and CDR2 SYDVKM come from the germline V gene. Written as DNA, the CDR3 is TGTGCCAGCAGTTATCGGCTAGCGGGATTTCCCCCAAACGAGCAGTACTTC. Amino acids: CASSYRLAGFPPNEQYF.

The V and J genes are TRBV20-1 and TRBJ2-7; D may be TRBD1 (5 bases). The germline V gene encodes CDR1 DFQATT and CDR2 SNEGSKA (reference sequence). The CDR3 totals 11 residues. V dropped 3 bases and J dropped 3 bases, with 6 bases sitting between them. CDR3 nucleotides: TGCAGTGCTAGGGACAACTACGAGCAGTACTTC. It encodes CSARDNYEQYF.